This section outlines one T cell receptor beta chain sequence together with its context. Distinct nucleotide sequences in the sample also encode this CDR3. This specimen comes from a study of shared clonotypes between healthy human individuals. Donors had no recently reported acute infections or vaccinations and were HIV-negative. Losses at the gene ends were 6 bases for V and 2 bases for J; bases not matched to a gene: 5. The CDR3 length is 14 residues. Per the germline V gene, CDR1 is MDHEN and CDR2 is SYDVKM. Assay used: immunoSEQ multiplex PCR; TCRdb lists only in-frame clones, some missing. The table records a few million clones, approximately 92% of them present only once.

The rearrangement joins TRBV28 to TRBJ2-7; 9 nucleotides align to TRBD1. The specimen was naive CD4+ T cells sorted from blood. Subset meaning: CD45RA+ positively selected. The clonotype was recovered from a man younger than 35 in good health. CDR3 DNA sequence: TGTGCCAGCAGAACACAGGGGGCGCCCTACGAGCAGTACTTC. It specifies CASRTQGAPYEQYF.